The 2 T cell receptor beta chains below come from one sample, sequenced in a study of OX40 agonist ivuxolimab in advanced cancers. Repertoires were generated with immunoSEQ multiplex PCR, while TCRdb's copy carries only in-frame clones and drops some. The table has 53,000 or so clones, about 89% seen once; the top ten hold about 0.41%. The sample in question was CD4+ or CD8+ T cells sorted from blood, obtained in a trial of the OX40 agonist ivuxolimab. The receptor set was obtained from an adult with an advanced solid tumor such as melanoma, head and neck, liver or kidney cancer.

This chain uses TRBV9 with TRBJ2-7; the match to TRBD1 covers 12 bases. The CDR3 runs to 17 residues. V was pared by 3 bases and J by 3 bases, with 10 bases of the junction left unmatched. Germline V gene lookup returns CDR1 SGDLS and CDR2 YYNGEE. The CDR3 DNA sequence: TGTGCCAGCAGCGCCATCTCGGGGACAGGGGGCGGCTACGAGCAGTACTTC. This encodes CASSAISGTGGGYEQYF. Filled out from reference TRBV9 and TRBJ2-7, the complete variable domain reads DSGVTQTPKHLITATGQRVTLRCSPRSGDLSVYWYQQSLDQGLQFLIQYYNGEERAKGNILERFSAQQFPDLHSELNLSSLELGDSALYFCASSAISGTGGGYEQYFGPGTRLTVT.

The chain carries TRBV7-2 and TRBJ2-7; either TRBD1 or TRBD2 may supply D (6 bases each). The V end lost 7 bases, the J end lost 0 bases, and 13 bases lay between the germline ends. This CDR3 spans 14 amino acids. Germline V lookup: CDR1 SGHTA, CDR2 FQGNSA. The CDR3 DNA is TGTGCCAGCACCACGAGGGGGGCCTCCTACGAGCAGTACTTC. Translation gives CASTTRGASYEQYF.